This T cell receptor beta chain stems from a study of blood T cell repertoires in COVID-19 (TCRdb year 2020). For the wider study: Samples from collaborators originated in the United States, Italy and Spain and spanned both the acute and convalescent phases of COVID-19. The samples were drawn from the first 160 participants of the ongoing ImmuneRACE study and from 1,200 or so subjects provided by 6 global collaborators. Subjects who had been exposed to COVID-19, were actively infected with it, or had recovered from it provided the deeply sampled blood TCRbeta repertoires that made up the dataset. The sample metadata nearly always contained a de-identified subject ID, COVID-19 status, age in years and sex. Where available, HLA class I and class II types were obtained from metadata supplied by the sample provider rather than from assay-based typing. The prospective study material was composed of cDNA or gDNA derived from T cells, B-cell-depleted T cells, or PBMCs. A freely available public database, intended as a resource for researchers studying the immune response to SARS-CoV-2, is where the repertoires were released. What the authors observed across the whole study: The amount of clinical and demographic metadata varied by source and participant and was provided uncurated.

TCRbeta CDR3 regions were amplified from genomic DNA using the immunoSEQ Assay, a bias-controlled multiplex PCR. The study's processing was this. The number of nucleated cells in each sample was estimated from the amplification of reference gene primers within the assay. To quantify the absolute abundance of each unique TCRbeta CDR3 rearrangement, sequence reads were collapsed and filtered. For each sample, productive Simpson clonality was calculated as the square root of Simpson's diversity index across productive rearrangements. Sourced from immuneACCESS, this table was stored by TCRdb with only in-frame sequences that have V and J called. A share of the clones is absent; for the studies checked, an unresolved V gene accounts for under half, and the remainder has no known explanation. V and J calls and clone size are those listed in that table; D and trimming were worked out from the DNA. The sample data list about 280,000 clones, and 70% to 90% of these were observed just once. The ten largest clonotypes hold approximately 2% of the sample.

Samples from volunteer blood donors who had recovered from COVID-19 were contributed by a second Seattle source. Collaborating institutions collected whole blood in K2EDTA tubes following their own protocols. For TCRbeta analysis, collaborator samples were shipped as frozen whole blood, as isolated PBMCs, or as DNA extracted from either sample type. On this clone itself: It lacks a known antigen. No much larger clone exists at a distance of one base, and base qualities are not known.

Based on the germline V gene, the CDR1 and CDR2 sequences are SGHTA and FQGNSA. From cysteine to phenylalanine, the CDR3 is 16 amino acids long. The read is trimmed to its CDR3 DNA, 48 bases read in frame from base 1. The junction shows trimming of 4 bases on V and 1 base on J, and the gene matches do not reach 7 bases of it. Sequencing was performed on peripheral blood. The TCR originated in a woman aged 25-40 years who had recovered from COVID-19. The chain links TRBV7-2 with TRBJ2-3; 8 bases in between match TRBD2. CDR3 protein: CASSWGSAGGTDTQYF. The DNA sequence reads TGTGCCAGCAGCTGGGGATCAGCGGGAGGCACAGATACGCAGTATTTT. This CDR3, with the reference TRBV7-2 and TRBJ2-3 proteins standing in past its ends, gives the full variable domain GAGVSQSPSNKVTEKGKDVELRCDPISGHTALYWYRQSLGQGLEFLIYFQGNSAPDKSGLPSDRFSAERTGGSVSTLTIQRTQQEDSAVYLCASSWGSAGGTDTQYFGPGTRLTVL.